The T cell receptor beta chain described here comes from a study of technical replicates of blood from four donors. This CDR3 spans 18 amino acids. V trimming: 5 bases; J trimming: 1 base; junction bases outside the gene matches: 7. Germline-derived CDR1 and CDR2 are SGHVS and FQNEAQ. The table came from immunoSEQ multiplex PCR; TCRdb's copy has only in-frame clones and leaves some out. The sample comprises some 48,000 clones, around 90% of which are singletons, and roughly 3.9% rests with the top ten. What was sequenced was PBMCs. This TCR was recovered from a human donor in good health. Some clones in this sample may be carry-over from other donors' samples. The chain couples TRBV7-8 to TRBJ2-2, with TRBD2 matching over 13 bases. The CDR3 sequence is CASSLRTSGGQNTGELFF. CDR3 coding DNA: TGTGCCAGCAGCCTCCGGACTAGCGGGGGTCAGAACACCGGGGAGCTGTTTTTT.